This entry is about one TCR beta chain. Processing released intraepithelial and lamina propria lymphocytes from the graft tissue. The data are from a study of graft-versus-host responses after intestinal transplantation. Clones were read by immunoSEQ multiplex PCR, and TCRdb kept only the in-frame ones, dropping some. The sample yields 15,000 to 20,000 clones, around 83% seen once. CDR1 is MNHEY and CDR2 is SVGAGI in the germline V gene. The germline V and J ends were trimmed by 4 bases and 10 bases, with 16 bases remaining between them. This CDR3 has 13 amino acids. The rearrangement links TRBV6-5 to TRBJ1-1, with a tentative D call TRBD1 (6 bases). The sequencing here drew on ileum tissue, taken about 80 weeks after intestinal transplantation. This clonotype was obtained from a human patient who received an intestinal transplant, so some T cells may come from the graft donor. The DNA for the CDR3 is TGTGCCAGCAGTTCATTCATAGGGACATTAGCTTTCTTT. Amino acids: CASSSFIGTLAFF.